The next 26 T cell receptor beta chains were all read from a single sample in a study of CD8+CD57+ T cells in acquired aplastic anemia. TCR beta VDJ and CDR3 profiles were obtained from a genomic DNA template. A single record per CDR3 protein comes from TCRdb applying MiXCR to the reads. This sample has a few hundred thousand distinct CDR3 sequences, with 65% to 80% found just once. The sample comprised sorted CD4+, CD8+, or CD8+CD57+ T cells (not recorded which) from PBMCs. All receptors come from a human donor in good health, serving as a control.

This clonotype was detected a few times. The chain links TRBV10-3 to TRBJ1-5; D gene ambiguous. Germline V CDR1 and CDR2: ENHRY, SYGVKD. The V and J ends lost 2 bases and 3 bases respectively, with 11 bases between them. This CDR3 spans 15 amino acids. The CDR3 protein is CAISEHWEANQPQHF. The CDR3 coding sequence is TGTGCCATCAGTGAGCACTGGGAAGCCAATCAGCCCCAGCATTTT.

This clonotype was observed at least ten times. The chain employs TRBV20-1 and TRBJ1-2; 11 bases are a match to TRBD1. Unmatched junction bases numbered 6, after V lost 0 bases and J lost 3 bases. The germline V gene encodes CDR1 DFQATT and CDR2 SNEGSKA (reference sequence). The CDR3 has 16 residues. CDR3 DNA sequence: TGCAGTGCTAGAGATCTTAGGACAGGGGGCGACTATGGCTACACCTTC. This codes for CSARDLRTGGDYGYTF.

This clonotype was seen more than once but under ten times. The gene calls are TRBV7-6 and TRBJ1-6; no firm D call. V dropped 7 bases and J dropped 7 bases, with 11 bases sitting between them. The CDR3 sequence is 13 residues long. Germline values: CDR1 SGHVS, CDR2 FNYEAQ. CDR3 nucleotides: TGTGCCAGCACCCCGAGGGCAAATTCACCCCTCCACTTT. As protein: CASTPRANSPLHF.

This clonotype came up many times. The chain recombines TRBV10-3 with TRBJ2-7; D is unresolved. Germline V lookup: CDR1 ENHRY, CDR2 SYGVKD. This CDR3 is 15 amino acids long. The V gene lost 4 bases and the J gene lost 4 bases, with 17 bases spanning the gap. In DNA form, the CDR3 reads TGTGCCATCAGTGTAGAGGCCAGCCCCCCTTACGAGCAGTACTTC. Protein: CAISVEASPPYEQYF.

The DNA for the CDR3 is TGTGCCAGCAGCCTAAATTGGGCTGATGGCGAGCAGTACTATTTT. Amino acid sequence: CASSLNWADGEQYYF. The chain is built from TRBV7-2 and TRBJ2-3; no clear D. Germline V lookup: CDR1 SGHTA, CDR2 FQGNSA. The CDR3 contains 15 residues. V lost 5 bases to trimming and J lost 15 bases, with 27 bases between them.

Notes on this clonotype: The junction and the germline gene differ at one end; a read error may be behind it. This rearrangement joins TRBV24-1 to TRBJ2-1, with no clear D. The CDR3 has 14 amino acids. From germline, CDR1 is KGHDR and CDR2 SFDVKD. CDR3 coding DNA: TGTTCCACCAGTGATCCCCCCTACGACAATGAGCAGTTCTTC. Amino acid sequence: CSTSDPPYDNEQFF.

This rearrangement joins TRBV9 to TRBJ1-1, with a tentative D call TRBD1 (6 bases). The V end lost 0 bases, the J end lost 10 bases, and 16 bases lay between the germline ends. Germline values: CDR1 SGDLS, CDR2 YYNGEE. CDR3 length: 14 residues. This chain's CDR3 is CASSVGSGGTTAFF. The CDR3 DNA reads as TGTGCCAGCAGCGTAGGGTCTGGGGGCACTACAGCTTTCTTT.

This chain connects TRBV7-8 to TRBJ1-1; 7 bases are shared with TRBD1. This CDR3 has 16 amino acids. Germline V gives CDR1 SGHVS, CDR2 FQNEAQ. J was trimmed by 11 bases and V by 7 bases; bases with no gene match: 22. The CDR3 reads CASTPGGGSGANVAFF. DNA for the CDR3: TGTGCCAGCACCCCAGGGGGTGGGTCTGGGGCCAACGTCGCTTTCTTT.

This clonotype was seen a single time. Relative to the germline gene, one junction end is altered; a read error may explain this. The DNA for the CDR3 is TGTGCCAGCAGCGGACAGGGAGGGGAAACTGAAGCGTTCTTC. Protein sequence: CASSGQGGETEAFF. The genes are TRBV7-3 and TRBJ2-5; D perhaps matches TRBD1 (8 bases). Germline CDR1 SGHTA, CDR2 FQGTGA. The CDR3 is 14 amino acids. The full variable domain, rest sourced from reference TRBV7-3 and TRBJ2-5, is GAGVSQTPSNKVTEKGKYVELRCDPISGHTALYWYRQSLGQGPEFLIYFQGTGAADDSGLPNDRFFAVRPEGSVSTLKIQRTERGDSAVYLCASSGQGGETEAFFGPGTRLLVL.

With respect to this clonotype: No conserved phenylalanine or tryptophan is present at the end of the CDR3, so a read error is the likely explanation. The limits of the CDR3 on the DNA are not certain, so only TCRdb's listed CDR3 is given. The rearrangement joins TRBV7-2 to TRBJ2-1; the D call in the table, TRBD1, was not verified against the DNA. The CDR3 spans 13 residues, counting both ends. Germline lookup yields CDR1 SGHTA and CDR2 FQGNSA. CDR3 amino acids: CASSLGEGSAQPQ.

The rearrangement joins TRBV7-3 to TRBJ1-3, with D possibly being TRBD1 (5 bases). The CDR3 contains 16 residues. The ends were cut back, 4 bases at V and 8 bases at J, with 21 bases in the middle. The germline V gene has CDR1 SGHTA and CDR2 FQGTGA. CDR3 bases: TGTGCCAGCAGCTATCCGGGGACCGGAGAGGGCTACACCATATATTTT. Amino acids: CASSYPGTGEGYTIYF.

The V call is TRBV20-1, the J call TRBJ2-5; tentative D call: TRBD1 (5 bases). Germline CDR1 is DFQATT and CDR2 is SNEGSKA (reference sequence). The CDR3 is 12 amino acids. Between the trimmed V and J ends, which lost 6 bases and 2 bases, there was a span of 10 bases. CDR3 sequence reads: CSAARQQETQYF. The CDR3 DNA sequence: TGCAGTGCCGCACGACAGCAAGAGACCCAGTACTTC.

This clonotype occurred many times. The rearrangement links TRBV6-6 to TRBJ2-1; 8 bases line up with TRBD1. Germline V gene data show CDR1 as MNHNY and CDR2 as SVGAGI (reference sequence). CDR3 length equals 16 residues. With V trimmed by 5 bases and J by 5 bases, 11 bases remained unmatched. Here the CDR3 DNA reads TGTGCCAGCAGTCTCCCGGCGGGACAGGTTCACAATGAGCAGTTCTTC. Its translation: CASSLPAGQVHNEQFF.

As regards this clonotype: The junction and the germline gene differ at one end; a read error may be behind it. The CDR3 sequence: CASSLGHTPFF. The CDR3 bases are TGTGCCAGCAGCTTAGGACATACGCCGTTTTTT. This chain connects TRBV7-9 to TRBJ1-1; unclear D gene. The germline V gene has CDR1 SEHNR and CDR2 FQNEAQ (reference sequence). The CDR3 totals 11 residues.

Worth noting for this clonotype: Sequence at one end of the junction differs from germline and may be a read error. V and J are TRBV9 and TRBJ1-2; tentatively, D is TRBD1 (5 bases). The CDR3 consists of 12 residues. Per the germline V gene, CDR1 is SGDLS and CDR2 is YYNGEE. Written as DNA, the CDR3 is TGTGCCAGCAGCGTATGCGGGAGGGACTACAGCTTC. Protein: CASSVCGRDYSF.

This sequence joins TRBV12-3 or TRBV12-4 and TRBJ2-7, with D maybe TRBD1 (6 bases). This CDR3 is 13 amino acids long. The V gene lost 5 bases and the J gene lost 4 bases, with 12 bases spanning the gap. Written as DNA, the CDR3 is TGTGCCAGCAGTCTTCAACAGGGTTACGAGCAGTACTTC. Its translation is CASSLQQGYEQYF.

The chain is built from TRBV4-1 and TRBJ1-6; a possible D gene is TRBD1 (6 bases). The V end lost 3 bases, the J end lost 5 bases, and 17 bases lay between the germline ends. The CDR3 sequence is 17 residues long. CDR1 MGHRA and CDR2 YSYEKL come from the germline V gene. The CDR3 nucleotides read TGCGCCAGCAGCCAGCAGACTAGCGGGGGCAATAATTCACCCCTCCACTTT. Translating gives CASSQQTSGGNNSPLHF.

The table lists this clonotype with many counts. Given a much more abundant clone one base away, this may be a read error. The V gene is TRBV7-2, the J gene TRBJ2-7; a weak D match, TRBD1 (7 bases). Trimming removed 6 bases from V and 3 bases from J, with 18 bases in between. Germline V gene data show CDR1 as SGHTA and CDR2 as FQGNSA. The CDR3 totals 15 residues. DNA for the CDR3: TGTGCCAGCAGTCCAGCGCGGGACAGAGTCTACGAGCAGTACTTC. Protein sequence: CASSPARDRVYEQYF. The full variable domain, rest sourced from reference TRBV7-2 and TRBJ2-7, is GAGVSQSPSNKVTEKGKDVELRCDPISGHTALYWYRQSLGQGLEFLIYFQGNSAPDKSGLPSDRFSAERTGGSVSTLTIQRTQQEDSAVYLCASSPARDRVYEQYFGPGTRLTVT.

This clonotype has ten or more counts. The chain links TRBV2 to TRBJ2-5; 8 bases line up with TRBD2. The V gene end was trimmed by 1 base and the J gene end by 3 bases; junction bases not matched to a gene: 10. Germline CDR1 and CDR2: SNHLY and FYNNEI. The CDR3 covers 17 residues. The CDR3 protein is CASSEGGTSGRKETQYF. CDR3 nucleotide sequence: TGTGCCAGCAGTGAAGGGGGGACTAGTGGGAGGAAAGAGACCCAGTACTTC.

In its sample, this clonotype was seen many times. The chain combines TRBV6-2 or TRBV6-3 with TRBJ2-7, with D perhaps matching TRBD1 (5 bases). This CDR3 is 14 amino acids long. In germline, CDR1 is MNHEY, CDR2 SVGEGT. V lost 0 bases and J lost 0, with 6 bases in between. The CDR3 DNA sequence: TGTGCCAGCAGTTACTCGACAGTCTCCTACGAGCAGTACTTC. Protein sequence: CASSYSTVSYEQYF.

This rearrangement joins TRBV7-3 to TRBJ2-7; D possibly uses TRBD1 or TRBD2 (6 bases each). V gave up 8 bases and J gave up 5 bases, with 16 bases separating them. Germline V gene data show CDR1 as SGHTA and CDR2 as FQGTGA. The CDR3 extends over 13 amino acids. CDR3: CASSIAGGHEQYF. The CDR3 DNA reads as TGTGCCAGCTCTATCGCCGGGGGCCACGAGCAGTACTTC.

The chain joins TRBV7-2 to TRBJ2-3; no clear D. The CDR3 consists of 15 residues. The germline gives CDR1 SGHTA, CDR2 FQGNSA. V gave up 3 bases and J gave up 4 bases, with 14 bases separating them. CDR3 residues: CASSLTWYWADTQYF. CDR3 in DNA: TGTGCCAGCAGCTTGACGTGGTATTGGGCAGATACGCAGTATTTT.

As for this clonotype: Relative to the germline gene, one junction end is altered; a read error may explain this. The CDR3 DNA reads TGCGCCAGCAGTTTAGAAGGTGACAGCCAAAATCAGCCCCAGCATTTT. Protein: CASSLEGDSQNQPQHF. The chain is built from TRBV12-3 or TRBV12-4 and TRBJ1-5; a possible D gene is TRBD1 (5 bases). This CDR3 has 16 residues.

This sequence joins TRBV4-3 and TRBJ1-2; the match to TRBD1 covers 7 bases. The CDR3 spans 11 residues. Germline V CDR1 and CDR2: LGHNA, YSLEER. As DNA, the CDR3 is TGCAGCAGCGAAGAGGGGGCCGGCTACACCTTC. Translation gives CSSEEGAGYTF.

The CDR3 protein is CASSWDWEKLFF. The DNA for the CDR3 is TGTGCCAGCAGCTGGGATTGGGAAAAACTGTTTTTT. V gene TRBV12-3 or TRBV12-4 combines with J gene TRBJ1-4; D uncertain. The CDR3 consists of 12 residues. The ends were cut back, 6 bases at V and 8 bases at J, with 10 bases in the middle.

The chain links TRBV12-3 or TRBV12-4 to TRBJ2-7; TRBD2 agrees at 11 bases. V dropped 0 bases and J dropped 3; count of bases not matched to a gene: 1. CDR3 length equals 15 residues. The CDR3 loop reads CASSLAGTSGYEQYF. The DNA of the CDR3 is TGTGCCAGCAGTTTAGCCGGGACTAGCGGCTACGAGCAGTACTTC.